This is a list of T cell receptor beta chains from one sample in a study of regulatory T cells. Profiled with immunoSEQ multiplex PCR; TCRdb holds only in-frame clones, not every one. The sample shows about 15,000 clones, about 79% of them seen only once. The specimen sequenced was conventional CD4+ T cells sorted from blood. The receptors were gathered from a person aged 25 to 39 with CD3G deficiency. Both conserved end residues are part of each CDR3. D genes are given only for firm matches. Size is omitted from some rows. Given values are once, few, many or a class for expanded clones.

DNA	CDR3	size	V	J	D
TGTGCCAGCAGTTTAGCCACCACCGGTACGGGGGCCGAGCAGTACTTC	CASSLATTGTGAEQYF	.	TRBV28	TRBJ2-7	.
TGCGCCAGCAGCCCCGGACATTTCACAGATACGCAGTATTTT	CASSPGHFTDTQYF	.	TRBV5-1	TRBJ2-3	.
TGTGCCAGCAGCCAGGACAGGGTTGGGTCACCCCTCCACTTT	CASSQDRVGSPLHF	.	TRBV11-2	TRBJ1-6	TRBD1
TGTGCCAGCAGTTTAAGAGGGAACGGGCCGGGTCAGCCCCAGCATTTT	CASSLRGNGPGQPQHF	.	TRBV28	TRBJ1-5	.
TGTGCCAGCAGGAACCGGGGGCACGATGGCTACACCTTC	CASRNRGHDGYTF	.	TRBV6-6	TRBJ1-2	.
TGTGCCAGCAGCCCCCGGACAGGAGTGGGCGGTGTAGCTTTCTTT	CASSPRTGVGGVAFF	.	TRBV11-2	TRBJ1-1	TRBD1
TGCGCCAGCAGCACGGGACAGGGGTCGATGAACACTGAAGCTTTCTTT	CASSTGQGSMNTEAFF	.	TRBV5-1	TRBJ1-1	TRBD1
TGTGCCAGCAGGGTCACAGGCCCCTCTGGAAACACCATATATTTT	CASRVTGPSGNTIYF	.	TRBV28	TRBJ1-3	.
TGTGCCAGCAGTTCCCGCCAATATGGCTACACCTTC	CASSSRQYGYTF	.	TRBV28	TRBJ1-2	.
TGCGCCAGCAGCCCCTGGGAGGGCGGCTACGAGCAGTACTTC	CASSPWEGGYEQYF	.	TRBV5-1	TRBJ2-7	TRBD2
TGTGCCAGCAGCTACGGCACTCCCGAGACCCAGTACTTC	CASSYGTPETQYF	.	TRBV7-9	TRBJ2-5	.
TGCAGCGTTGAAGATCTTTCTTTTAAAGCTTTCTTT	CSVEDLSFKAFF	.	TRBV29-1	TRBJ1-1	.
TGTGCCAGCAGCTTAAACAAGGGGTTGCCGCAGTTCTTC	CASSLNKGLPQFF	.	TRBV7-3	TRBJ2-1	.
TGTGCCAGCAGCAGGGGGTTACAGGGACCGGCAGGCGAGCAGTACTTC	CASSRGLQGPAGEQYF	.	TRBV6-6	TRBJ2-7	TRBD1
TGTGCCAGCAGTTCCCCGACAGGGGGGGGCTATGGCTACACCTTC	CASSSPTGGGYGYTF	.	TRBV28	TRBJ1-2	TRBD1
TGTGCCAGCAGTCCGGCGACAGGGATGGGATCACCCCTCCACTTT	CASSPATGMGSPLHF	.	TRBV28	TRBJ1-6	TRBD1
TGTGCCAGCTTTGGACCCTTTCCCTACAATGAGCAGTTCTTC	CASFGPFPYNEQFF	.	TRBV27	TRBJ2-1	.
TGTGCCAGCAGTTTTGCCGGGGCGCATCAGCCCCAGCATTTT	CASSFAGAHQPQHF	.	TRBV28	TRBJ1-5	.
TGTGCCAGCAGCTTAGCCTACAGAGGCACCGGGGAGCTGTTTTTT	CASSLAYRGTGELFF	.	TRBV7-2	TRBJ2-2	.
TGTGCCAGCAGTTTGGGGGTGCGGGGGTGGGATCAGCCCCAGCATTTT	CASSLGVRGWDQPQHF	.	TRBV28	TRBJ1-5	.
TGTGCCAGCAGCTTCGGAGAGAACACTGAAGCTTTCTTT	CASSFGENTEAFF	.	TRBV7-8	TRBJ1-1	.
TGTGCCAGCAGCTTAGGAGGTTCGGGTAACTATGGCTACACCTTC	CASSLGGSGNYGYTF	.	TRBV7-2	TRBJ1-2	.
TGTGCCAGCAGTCCCACAGGGGTGCTCTCCTACGAGCAGTACTTC	CASSPTGVLSYEQYF	few	TRBV28	TRBJ2-7	TRBD1
TGTGCCAGCAGTATGACAGGGGGCTCCGAGCAGTACTTC	CASSMTGGSEQYF	.	TRBV6-1	TRBJ2-7	TRBD1
TGTGCCAGCAGCCAATGGGGGACTAGCGGCACAGATACGCAGTATTTT	CASSQWGTSGTDTQYF	.	TRBV7-8	TRBJ2-3	TRBD2
TGTGCCAGCAGTCCCCCTAGGGGGGCTGAGCAGTTCTTC	CASSPPRGAEQFF	.	TRBV28	TRBJ2-1	.
TGTGCCAGCAGTTTAAAGCCATCCTACGAGCAGTACTTC	CASSLKPSYEQYF	once	TRBV27	TRBJ2-7	.
TGTGCCAGCAGTTACAACGGACCGAACACTGAAGCTTTCTTT	CASSYNGPNTEAFF	.	TRBV6-6	TRBJ1-1	.
TGTGCCAGCAGTCTCAGGGACGGCTACACCTTC	CASSLRDGYTF	medium-sized	TRBV6-6	TRBJ1-2	.
TGCGCCAGCAGCTCTCCCCCCAGGGGCGCTCTCTACTTC	CASSSPPRGALYF	.	TRBV5-1	TRBJ2-4	.
TGTGCCATCAGTGAGGGTCCGGGGCGGGCTTACGAGCAGTACTTC	CAISEGPGRAYEQYF	.	TRBV10-3	TRBJ2-7	.
TGTGCCAGCAGCCCCTTACAGGGGAGTCTCTCCTACGAGCAGTACTTC	CASSPLQGSLSYEQYF	.	TRBV11-2	TRBJ2-7	TRBD1
TGTGCCAGCAGTGAAGTTTGGAAGCAGTACTTC	CASSEVWKQYF	medium-sized	TRBV6-1	TRBJ2-7	.
TGTGCCATCAGTGACCGGACAACTAATGAAAAACTGTTTTTT	CAISDRTTNEKLFF	.	TRBV10-3	TRBJ1-4	.
TGTGCCAGCAGCCCACTCAAGCCGGGACAACGGATCGCGACTGAAGCTTTCTTT	CASSPLKPGQRIATEAFF	once	TRBV11-2	TRBJ1-1	.
TGTGCCAGCAGCTCCCATAGACAGGGGTGGGAATATGGCTACACCTTC	CASSSHRQGWEYGYTF	.	TRBV7-6	TRBJ1-2	TRBD1
TGTGCCAGTAGTACGACAGGGGTGGCCAAAAACATTCAGTACTTC	CASSTTGVAKNIQYF	.	TRBV19	TRBJ2-4	TRBD1
TGCGCCAGCAGCTTGGCCTCTGGGGGGCCAGGCCGTGAGCAGTTCTTC	CASSLASGGPGREQFF	.	TRBV5-1	TRBJ2-1	.
TGTGCCTGGAGTATAACTAGCGGGAGGGCCGGGGAGCAGTTCTTC	CAWSITSGRAGEQFF	few	TRBV30	TRBJ2-1	TRBD2
TGTGCCATCAGCGGACAGGGCGGGCTCACTGAAGCTTTCTTT	CAISGQGGLTEAFF	.	TRBV10-3	TRBJ1-1	TRBD1
TGTGCCAGCAGTTCCCGAGGGGGGTCTAAGGGATTTTACGAGCAGTACTTC	CASSSRGGSKGFYEQYF	.	TRBV28	TRBJ2-7	.
TGTGCCAGCCGCCAAACAGGTGGATTCACAGATACGCAGTATTTT	CASRQTGGFTDTQYF	.	TRBV6-1	TRBJ2-3	.
TGTGCCAGTAGTACGACTAGCGGGAGTCTCAATGAGCAGTTCTTC	CASSTTSGSLNEQFF	.	TRBV19	TRBJ2-1	TRBD2
TGTGCCAGCAGTTTCGGGTTGAGGAGGAATGGCTACACCTTC	CASSFGLRRNGYTF	.	TRBV28	TRBJ1-2	.
TGTGCCAGCAGTGGTTGGGACACCTTGTCTTACGAGCAGTACTTC	CASSGWDTLSYEQYF	.	TRBV28	TRBJ2-7	.
TGTGCCAGCAGACAGTCCGTCTCTGGGGCCAACGTCCTGACTTTC	CASRQSVSGANVLTF	.	TRBV6-5	TRBJ2-6	.
TGCGCCAGCAGCCTCGGGACAGGGAGAACTGAAGCTTTCTTT	CASSLGTGRTEAFF	.	TRBV5-1	TRBJ1-1	TRBD1
TGCGCCAGCAGCTTGGTAATAGGAGGGACAGGTTACAATGAGCAGTTCTTC	CASSLVIGGTGYNEQFF	.	TRBV5-1	TRBJ2-1	TRBD1
TGTGCCAGCAGTGAGCAACAAGTAGTCACTGAAGCTTTCTTT	CASSEQQVVTEAFF	.	TRBV6-1	TRBJ1-1	.
TGTGCCAGCAGTTCCCGGACTAGCGGTCGCTACGAGCAGTACTTC	CASSSRTSGRYEQYF	.	TRBV28	TRBJ2-7	TRBD2
TGTGCCAGCAGCTTAGGGGTAGCGCAAGTTTTCACAGATACGCAGTATTTT	CASSLGVAQVFTDTQYF	.	TRBV7-6	TRBJ2-3	.
TGCGCCAGCAGCCGGCTAGCGGTATACGAGCAGTACTTC	CASSRLAVYEQYF	.	TRBV10-2	TRBJ2-7	TRBD2
TGTGCCAGCAGTTTGGTTAGGACAGCGAACACCGGGGAGCTGTTTTTT	CASSLVRTANTGELFF	.	TRBV6-5	TRBJ2-2	.
TGTGCCAGCAGCTGGAAGGGGGCCGATACGCAGTATTTT	CASSWKGADTQYF	.	TRBV7-9	TRBJ2-3	TRBD1
TGCGCCAGCAGCCTCGACCCCAGGGGGGCCAGAACTGAAGCTTTCTTT	CASSLDPRGARTEAFF	.	TRBV5-1	TRBJ1-1	TRBD1
TGTGCCAGCAGCTTAGACTCTATGGCCTTCTACGAGCAGTACTTC	CASSLDSMAFYEQYF	.	TRBV7-2	TRBJ2-7	.
TGTGCCAGCAGTTTCGGGGGGCTGTCCTATGGCTACACCTTC	CASSFGGLSYGYTF	.	TRBV28	TRBJ1-2	.
TGTGCCAGCAGCTTAGAAGCGGTTACAGGGGCTGCTTTCTTT	CASSLEAVTGAAFF	few	TRBV11-2	TRBJ1-1	TRBD1